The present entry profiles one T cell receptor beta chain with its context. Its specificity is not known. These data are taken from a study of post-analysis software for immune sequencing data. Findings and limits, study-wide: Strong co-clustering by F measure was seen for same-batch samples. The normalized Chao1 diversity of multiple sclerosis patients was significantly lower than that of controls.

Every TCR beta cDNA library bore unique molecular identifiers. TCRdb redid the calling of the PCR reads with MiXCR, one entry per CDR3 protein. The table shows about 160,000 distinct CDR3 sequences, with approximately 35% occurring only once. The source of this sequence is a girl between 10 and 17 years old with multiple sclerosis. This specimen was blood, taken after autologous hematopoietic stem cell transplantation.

The CDR3 DNA reads TGTGCCAGCAGTTCGATGGACAGGCGCCCCTACGAGCAGTACTTC. This codes for CASSSMDRRPYEQYF. The chain employs TRBV28 and TRBJ2-7, with 7 nucleotides matching TRBD1. Germline values: CDR1 MDHEN, CDR2 SYDVKM. The CDR3 has 15 amino acids. The ends lost 4 bases at V and 2 bases at J; junction bases unmatched: 8.